Many counts were recorded for the clone carrying this T cell receptor beta chain. Its antigen is not known. These data are taken from a study of early T cells in non-severe SARS-CoV-2 infection. Study-level background: It was bulk RNA from unsorted whole blood that was sequenced, and the chains were unpaired.

Unique molecular identifier tags were affixed to discrete cDNA molecules. TCRdb analysed the 5' RACE reads with MiXCR anew, one entry per CDR3 protein. Counted here are about 62,000 distinct CDR3 sequences, about 9.9% occurring once; the ten biggest clones make up less than 1.5%. The CDR3 spans 14 residues. V lost 6 bases, J lost 10 bases, and 10 bases stayed unmatched. Germline CDR1 and CDR2: MDHEN and SYDVKM. Study-wide results and caveats: Matching with VDJdb favored anti-spike CD8 responses (missing private and CD4 specificities).

The clonotype comes from an adult who was a healthcare worker with PCR-confirmed SARS-CoV-2 infection or an uninfected control (not recorded which). The J gene is TRBJ2-4, the V gene TRBV28; 9 positions match TRBD1. Sequencing used whole blood. This chain's CDR3 is CASSPTGTGHIQYF. The CDR3, as DNA: TGTGCCAGCAGCCCTACCGGGACAGGGCATATTCAGTACTTC.